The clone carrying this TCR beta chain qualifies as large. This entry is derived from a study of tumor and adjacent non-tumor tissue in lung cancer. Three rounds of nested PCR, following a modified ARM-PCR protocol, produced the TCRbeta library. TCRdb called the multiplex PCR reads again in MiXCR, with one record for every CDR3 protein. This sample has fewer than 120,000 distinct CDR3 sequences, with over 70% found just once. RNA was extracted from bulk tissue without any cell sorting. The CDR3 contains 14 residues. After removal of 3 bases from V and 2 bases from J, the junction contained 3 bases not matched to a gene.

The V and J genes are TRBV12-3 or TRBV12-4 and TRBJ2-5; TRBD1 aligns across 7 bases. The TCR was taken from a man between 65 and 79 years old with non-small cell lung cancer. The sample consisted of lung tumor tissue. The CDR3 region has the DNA TGTGCCAGCAGTTTTAGGGACAGACAAGAGACCCAGTACTTC. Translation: CASSFRDRQETQYF.